Below, 23 T cell receptor beta chains from the same sample are listed, as sequenced in a study of blood T cell repertoires in COVID-19. TCRdb's copy holds only in-frame clones and misses some; the assay was immunoSEQ multiplex PCR. The sample has some 330,000 clones, roughly 86% seen once. The sequenced sample was PBMCs or T cells enriched from blood (not recorded which). The receptors come from a man aged 40-50 years in a cohort exposed to, infected with or recovered from COVID-19 (not recorded which).

J is TRBJ2-7 and V is TRBV6-5; weak D call: TRBD1 (5 bases). The CDR3 is 15 amino acids. CDR1 is MNHEY and CDR2 is SVGAGI in the germline V gene. V was shortened by 0 bases and J by 6 bases, with 15 bases between the two germline ends. Here the CDR3 DNA reads TGTGCCAGCAGTTACTCTACAGGCCCACCCAGCGAGCAGTACTTC. Protein product: CASSYSTGPPSEQYF.

The V gene is TRBV21-1, the J gene TRBJ2-7; the D call TRBD1 from the table was never checked on the DNA. TRBV21-1 is a listed pseudogene. The CDR3 length is 14 residues. The CDR3 sequence: CASSNPRRAYEQYF. The CDR3 DNA reads as TGTGCCAGCAGCAACCCCCGCAGGGCCTACGAGCAGTACTTC.

The chain links TRBV4-2 to TRBJ1-3; no definite D call. The CDR3 extends over 16 amino acids. Germline CDR1 is LGHNA and CDR2 is YNFKEQ. Trimming pared 2 bases from V and 0 bases from J, leaving 11 bases between. The CDR3 nucleotides are TGTGCCAGCAGCCAACCGGACGGGGACTCTGGAAACACCATATATTTT. Protein product: CASSQPDGDSGNTIYF.

This clone was counted once. Other DNA sequences from this sample encode an identical CDR3 as well. The J gene is TRBJ2-5, the V gene TRBV7-8; 8 positions agree with TRBD1. The germline CDR1 and CDR2 sequences are SGHVS and FQNEAQ. V lost 5 bases to trimming and J lost 3 bases; unmatched junction nucleotides: 5. This CDR3 spans 14 amino acids. In nucleotides, the CDR3 is TGTGCCAGCAGCACGGGACAGGTCAAAGAGACCCAGTACTTC. It is translated as CASSTGQVKETQYF.

This sequence joins TRBV5-1 and TRBJ2-7; 7 bases are a match to TRBD2. After removal of 0 bases from V and 5 bases from J, the junction contained 14 bases not matched to a gene. The CDR3 sequence is 17 residues long. The V gene's germline CDR1 is SGHRS and CDR2 YFSETQ. DNA for the CDR3: TGCGCCAGCAGCTTGGGCCTAGCGGCAGACATGGTTGACGAGCAGTACTTC. It translates to CASSLGLAADMVDEQYF.

This clone was detected once. J is TRBJ2-1 and V is TRBV7-8, with TRBD2 matching 9 bases. This CDR3 comprises 16 residues. The V and J ends lost 6 bases and 2 bases, in that order; junction bases with no gene match: 8. Germline CDR1 and CDR2: SGHVS and FQNEAQ. The CDR3 nucleotides are TGTGCCAGCAGGGGGTTAGCGGGAGCAGCCTACAATGAGCAGTTCTTC. Its protein product is CASRGLAGAAYNEQFF.

The chain joins TRBV9 to TRBJ2-5; 10 nucleotides align to TRBD1. Losses at the gene ends were 3 bases for V and 5 bases for J; bases not matched to a gene: 13. Germline loops: CDR1 SGDLS, CDR2 YYNGEE. The CDR3 is made up of 17 amino acids. The CDR3 nucleotides are TGTGCCAGCAGCGCCACCTCAGACAGGGGGCTCGGGGAGACCCAGTACTTC. Translated: CASSATSDRGLGETQYF.

The V call is TRBV4-2, the J call TRBJ1-1; D uncertain. From germline, CDR1 is LGHNA and CDR2 YNFKEQ. The CDR3 has 15 amino acids. Between the trimmed V and J ends, which lost 1 base and 1 base, there was a span of 10 bases. The chain's CDR3 is CASSQGEGRNTEAFF. The CDR3 nucleotides are TGTGCCAGCAGCCAAGGGGAGGGTAGGAACACTGAAGCTTTCTTT.

The V gene is TRBV2, the J gene TRBJ2-3, with D tentatively TRBD2 (7 bases). Trimming left V 6 bases short and J 0 bases short, with 13 bases between. Germline V lookup: CDR1 SNHLY, CDR2 FYNNEI. The CDR3 spans 15 residues. Here the CDR3 reads CASSGGGASTDTQYF. In DNA, the CDR3 is TGTGCCAGCAGCGGAGGGGGGGCTAGCACAGATACGCAGTATTTT.

V usage is TRBV7-8 and J usage is TRBJ1-3; no definite D call. Germline V lookup: CDR1 SGHVS, CDR2 FQNEAQ. Trimming removed 5 bases from V and 3 bases from J, with 8 bases in between. This CDR3 has 13 amino acids. The CDR3 sequence is CASSRTFGNTIYF. The CDR3 nucleotides read TGTGCCAGCAGCCGCACTTTTGGAAACACCATATATTTT.

V is TRBV28 and J is TRBJ2-7; D remains unclear. CDR3 length: 11 residues. V was trimmed by 6 bases and J by 2 bases, leaving 5 bases between them. CDR1 is MDHEN and CDR2 is SYDVKM in the germline V gene. The CDR3 here is CASSPTYEQYF. The CDR3 nucleotides are TGTGCCAGCAGCCCCACCTACGAGCAGTACTTC.

The chain recombines TRBV27 with TRBJ1-5; TRBD1 agrees at 8 bases. The trim removed 2 bases at V and 7 bases at J, leaving 4 bases unmatched. The CDR3 spans 14 residues. In germline, CDR1 is MNHEY, CDR2 SMNVEV (reference sequence). The CDR3, as DNA: TGTGCCAGCAGTTTAAGGACAGGGCTCCAGCCCCAGCATTTT. Translated, it gives CASSLRTGLQPQHF.

This clone was detected a few times. The V and J genes are TRBV27 and TRBJ1-5, with D maybe TRBD1 (5 bases). Trimming shortened V by 4 bases and J by 0 bases, and 7 bases separated the two germline ends. The CDR3 sequence is 14 residues long. Per germline, CDR1 MNHEY and CDR2 SMNVEV (reference sequence). The CDR3 is CASSSDSSNQPQHF. CDR3 coding DNA: TGTGCCAGCAGTTCCGACAGTAGCAATCAGCCCCAGCATTTT.

Comment on this clone: A junction end diverges from the germline sequence, so it may reflect a read error. This chain links TRBV5-1 with TRBJ1-6; 9 nucleotides agree with TRBD1. The CDR3 extends over 15 amino acids. Per germline, CDR1 SGHRS and CDR2 YFSETQ. The CDR3, as DNA: TGCGCCAGCAGATTGGACAGGGGAATTAATTCACCCCTCCACTTT. Translated: CASRLDRGINSPLHF.

The rearrangement uses TRBV24-1 and TRBJ1-5; 9 bases map to TRBD1. CDR1 KGHDR and CDR2 SFDVKD come from the germline V gene. Losses at the gene ends were 2 bases for V and 6 bases for J; bases not matched to a gene: 7. CDR3 length: 16 amino acids. As DNA, the CDR3 is TGTGCCACCAGTGATTCGGACAGGGGAGGCGGTCAGCCCCAGCATTTT. Protein product: CATSDSDRGGGQPQHF.

The J gene is TRBJ2-1, the V gene TRBV18, with 15 bases matching TRBD2. The CDR3 consists of 15 residues. Germline V gene sequence: CDR1 KGHSH, CDR2 LQKENI. V lost 3 bases, J lost 10 bases, and 4 bases stayed unmatched. The CDR3 loop reads CASSPGTSGGQEQFF. The CDR3 DNA reads as TGTGCCAGCTCACCGGGGACTAGCGGGGGGCAGGAGCAGTTCTTC.

The J gene is TRBJ2-5, the V gene TRBV10-2; 9 nucleotides align to TRBD2. In germline, CDR1 is WSHSY, CDR2 SAAADI. Unmatched junction bases numbered 8, after V lost 5 bases and J lost 4 bases. The CDR3 loop spans 15 amino acids. The CDR3 bases are TGCGCCAGCAGTAAGCCGGGACTAGCTTTAGAGACCCAGTACTTC. Encoded protein: CASSKPGLALETQYF.

The V gene is TRBV10-1, the J gene TRBJ2-7; 10 bases map to TRBD1. Unmatched junction bases numbered 8, after V lost 4 bases and J lost 5 bases. Germline CDR1 and CDR2: WNHNN and SYGVQD (reference sequence). The CDR3 covers 15 residues. The DNA of the CDR3 is TGCGCCAGCAGTGGTGCGACAGGGGGCCCAAACGAGCAGTACTTC. Translated: CASSGATGGPNEQYF.

The rearrangement joins TRBV2 to TRBJ2-7, with D maybe TRBD2 (6 bases). Per the germline V gene, CDR1 is SNHLY and CDR2 is FYNNEI. The ends were cut back, 2 bases at V and 5 bases at J, with 16 bases in the middle. The CDR3 contains 15 residues. The CDR3 DNA reads TGTGCCAGCAGTGAACTCGCGGGAAATTTCCACGAGCAGTACTTC. Protein: CASSELAGNFHEQYF.

The gene calls are TRBV18 and TRBJ1-1; TRBD1 matches 7 bases. Germline CDR1 and CDR2: KGHSH and LQKENI. V was clipped by 6 bases and J by 4 bases; unmatched bases: 14. The CDR3 has 16 residues. The CDR3, as DNA: TGTGCCAGCTCCCTCACAGGGGTAAGCGGAGGCACTGAAGCTTTCTTT. It encodes CASSLTGVSGGTEAFF.

Concerning this clone: An end of the junction differs from the germline gene, which may be a read error. The chain couples TRBV28 to TRBJ2-1; D perhaps matches TRBD2 (5 bases). From germline, CDR1 is MDHEN and CDR2 SYDVKM. The CDR3 runs 12 residues. As DNA, the CDR3 is TGTGTCAGCGGTAGCTCCTACAATGAGCAGTTCTTC. Translating it yields CVSGSSYNEQFF. The full variable domain, with the rest looked up from reference TRBV28 and TRBJ2-1, is DVKVTQSSRYLVKRTGEKVFLECVQDMDHENMFWYRQDPGLGLRLIYFSYDVKMKEKGDIPEGYSVSREKKERFSLILESASTNQTSMYLCVSGSSYNEQFFGPGTRLTVL.

CDR3 loop: CASSRGLGAIEETQYF. As DNA, the CDR3 is TGTGCCAGCAGCCGAGGGTTAGGCGCGATAGAAGAGACCCAGTACTTC. The V gene is TRBV14, the J gene TRBJ2-5; possibly TRBD2 for D (5 bases). Germline CDR1 and CDR2: SGHDN and FVKESK. CDR3 length: 16 amino acids. Trimming took off 4 bases at V and 3 bases at J, with 18 bases between the two ends. The variable domain in full, with the rest retrieved from reference TRBV14 and TRBJ2-5, is EAGVTQFPSHSVIEKGQTVTLRCDPISGHDNLYWYRRVMGKEIKFLLHFVKESKQDESGMPNNRFLAERTGGTYSTLKVQPAELEDSGVYFCASSRGLGAIEETQYFGPGTRLLVL.

V and J are TRBV3-1 (or the pseudogene TRBV3-2) and TRBJ1-2, with unresolved D. CDR1 and CDR2 (germline): LGHDT, YNNKEL (reference sequence). Trimming pared 4 bases from V and 5 bases from J, leaving 11 bases between. The CDR3 spans 13 residues. CDR3 protein: CASSLTTAYGYTF. CDR3 nucleotides: TGTGCCAGCAGCCTCACTACGGCGTATGGCTACACCTTC.